This entry is about one T cell receptor beta chain. Germline V gene sequence: CDR1 SGHTA, CDR2 FQGTGA. The CDR3 extends over 14 amino acids. The V and J ends lost 5 bases and 2 bases respectively, with 9 bases between them. The entry originates in a study of CD8 T cells in Susac syndrome. About the study: Patients with Susac syndrome had blood drawn and were at that point therapy-naive, on corticosteroids, or on intravenous immunoglobulin alone.

Random hexamers served to reverse transcribe about 0.5 to 1 ug RNA. Each CDR3 protein is one row after TCRdb ran MiXCR on the immunoSEQ multiplex PCR reads. The sample has under 200,000 distinct CDR3 sequences, 94% seen once. Sequencing was carried out using CD4+ T cells from PBMCs. This TCR was recovered from a human donor with Susac syndrome. The chain joins TRBV7-3 to TRBJ2-2, with D uncertain. Here the CDR3 reads CASSRSINTGELFF. CDR3 in DNA: TGTGCCAGCAGCCGGTCTATAAACACCGGGGAGCTGTTTTTT.